The T cell receptor (beta chain) under discussion was sequenced for a study of T cells in Graves' hyperthyroidism and ophthalmopathy. Findings of the study overall: Most thyroid clonotypes expanded above 0.001 appeared in blood too.

RNA transcripts gave rise to amplified TCR beta CDR3 regions. TCR CDR3 regions were first amplified by RT-PCR with HTBI primers. TCRdb reprocessed the multiplex PCR reads via MiXCR and lists one record per CDR3 protein. The sample records around 56,000 distinct CDR3 sequences, about 49% being singletons. This clonotype turned up a few times. The target antigen is unknown. V lost 1 base to trimming and J lost 8 bases; unmatched junction nucleotides: 6. Germline CDR1 reads GTSNPN; CDR2 reads SVGIG (reference sequence). The CDR3 spans 14 residues. Sequenced input: blood. The TCR originated in a woman aged 25 to 45 with Graves' ophthalmopathy. The chain uses TRBV30 and TRBJ2-1; 9 positions agree with TRBD2. This CDR3 is CAWSASGRFYEQFF. The CDR3, as DNA: TGTGCCTGGAGTGCAAGCGGGAGGTTCTATGAGCAGTTCTTC.